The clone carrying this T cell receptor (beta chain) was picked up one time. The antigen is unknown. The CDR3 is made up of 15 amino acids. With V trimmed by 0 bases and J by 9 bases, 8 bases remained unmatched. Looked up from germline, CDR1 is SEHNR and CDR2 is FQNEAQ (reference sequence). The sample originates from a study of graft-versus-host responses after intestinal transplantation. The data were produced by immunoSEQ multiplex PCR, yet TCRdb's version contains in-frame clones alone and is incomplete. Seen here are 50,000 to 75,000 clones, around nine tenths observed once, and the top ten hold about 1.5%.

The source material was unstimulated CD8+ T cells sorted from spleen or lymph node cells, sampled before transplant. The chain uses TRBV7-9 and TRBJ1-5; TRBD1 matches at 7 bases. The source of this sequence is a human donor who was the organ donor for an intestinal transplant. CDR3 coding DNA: TGTGCCAGCAGCTTAGCGTCCTCCTCAGGGGGGCCCCAGCATTTT. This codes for CASSLASSSGGPQHF.